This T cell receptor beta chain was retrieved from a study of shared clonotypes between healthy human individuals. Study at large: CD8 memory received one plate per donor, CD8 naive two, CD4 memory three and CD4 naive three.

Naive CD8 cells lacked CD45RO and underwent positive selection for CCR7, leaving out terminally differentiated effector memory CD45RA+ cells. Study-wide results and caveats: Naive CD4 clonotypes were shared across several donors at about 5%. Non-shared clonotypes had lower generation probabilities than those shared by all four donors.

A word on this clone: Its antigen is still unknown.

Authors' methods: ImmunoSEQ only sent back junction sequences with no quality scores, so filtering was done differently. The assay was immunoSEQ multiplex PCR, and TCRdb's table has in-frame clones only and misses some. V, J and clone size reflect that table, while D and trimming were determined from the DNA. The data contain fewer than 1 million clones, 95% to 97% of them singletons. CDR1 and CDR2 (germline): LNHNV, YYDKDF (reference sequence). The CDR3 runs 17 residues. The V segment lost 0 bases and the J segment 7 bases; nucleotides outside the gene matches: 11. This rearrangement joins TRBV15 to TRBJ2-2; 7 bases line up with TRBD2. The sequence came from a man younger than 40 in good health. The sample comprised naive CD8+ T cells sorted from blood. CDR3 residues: CATSREFHGGSHGELFF. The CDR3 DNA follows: TGTGCCACCAGCAGAGAATTTCATGGCGGGAGTCACGGGGAGCTGTTTTTT.